These 19 T cell receptor beta chains came from one sample sequenced in a study of tumor and adjacent non-tumor tissue in lung cancer. This sample's RNA came from whole unsorted tissue. Three rounds of nested PCR, following a modified ARM-PCR protocol, produced the TCRbeta library. TCRdb ran MiXCR on the multiplex PCR reads and lists one entry per CDR3 protein. The profile shows approximately 75,000 distinct CDR3 sequences, 77% of them singletons. Sequenced material: lung tumor tissue. These receptors were obtained from a woman between 45 and 60 years old with non-small cell lung cancer.

V gene TRBV5-6 combines with J gene TRBJ2-2; D uncertain. CDR1 SGHDT and CDR2 YYEEEE come from the germline V gene. The CDR3 length is 13 residues. V was pared by 7 bases and J by 4 bases, with 11 bases between. CDR3 coding DNA: TGTGCCAGCGGCTCACAGAGCACCGGGGAGCTGTTTTTT. It encodes CASGSQSTGELFF.

The genes are TRBV6-2 or TRBV6-3 and TRBJ2-1; the match to TRBD2 covers 7 bases. V lost 7 bases to trimming and J lost 4 bases; unmatched junction nucleotides: 19. Germline CDR1 and CDR2: MNHEY and SVGEGT. The CDR3 has 18 residues. The CDR3 region has the DNA TGTGCCAGCAACGACAGAAGGCTAGCGGAGGGCTCATACAATGAGCAGTTCTTC. It is translated as CASNDRRLAEGSYNEQFF.

A remark on this clonotype: A read error may account for a junction end that differs from germline. The V and J genes are TRBV11-2 and TRBJ2-1, with 12 positions matching TRBD2. Per the germline V gene, CDR1 is SGHAT and CDR2 is FQNNGV. The CDR3 is made up of 15 amino acids. The CDR3 here is CVSSLEASGRAGQLF. The CDR3 coding sequence is TGTGTCAGCAGCTTGGAAGCTAGCGGGAGGGCTGGGCAGTTATTC.

The rearrangement uses TRBV5-6 and TRBJ2-6; D uncertain. Germline V gives CDR1 SGHDT, CDR2 YYEEEE. The CDR3 loop spans 16 amino acids. Trimming removed 5 bases at V and 1 base at J, with 13 bases between. The DNA of the CDR3 is TGTGCCAGCAGTTCGTGGTGGCGGTCTGGGGCCAACGTCCTGACTTTC. It is translated as CASSSWWRSGANVLTF.

With respect to this clonotype: A read error may account for a junction end that differs from germline. This chain connects TRBV29-1 to TRBJ2-3; 10 nucleotides match TRBD2. CDR1 and CDR2 from the germline V gene are SQVTM and ANQGSEA. This CDR3 region has 14 residues. This CDR3 is CIVSSGRESVTRYF. For the CDR3, the DNA is TGCATCGTTTCTAGCGGGAGAGAGTCAGTTACGCGGTATTTT.

This clonotype was picked up a small number of times. At one boundary the junction diverges from the germline segment, which might be a read error. The chain uses TRBV4-1 and TRBJ2-2, with 10 bases fitting TRBD1. The length of the CDR3 is 15 residues. Looked up from germline, CDR1 is MGHRA and CDR2 is YSYEKL. The DNA of the CDR3 is TGCGCCAACAGCCTCCGACAGGGGGCGGGCGGGGAGCCGTTTTTT. Protein: CANSLRQGAGGEPFF.

The chain is built from TRBV19 and TRBJ1-3; D is undetermined. Trimming removed 5 bases from V and 0 bases from J, with 11 bases in between. Germline V gene sequence: CDR1 LNHDA, CDR2 SQIVND (reference sequence). The CDR3 totals 15 residues. The CDR3 nucleotides are TGTGCCAGTAGTGTCAAGACTAGCTCTGGAAACACCATATATTTT. Translated: CASSVKTSSGNTIYF.

This clonotype was detected many times. The chain links TRBV12-3 or TRBV12-4 to TRBJ2-3, with TRBD2 matching over 11 bases. The CDR3 length is 15 residues. V gave up 4 bases and J gave up 6 bases; unmatched junction bases: 6. CDR3 sequence reads: CASSSTSGSRDTQYF. The CDR3 region has the DNA TGTGCCAGCAGTTCCACTAGCGGGAGTAGGGATACGCAGTATTTT.

This clonotype was picked up one time. At one boundary the junction diverges from the germline segment, which might be a read error. The V and J genes are TRBV20-1 and TRBJ2-3; the match to TRBD2 covers 8 bases. This CDR3 has 17 residues. The germline gives CDR1 DFQATT, CDR2 SNEGSKA (reference sequence). The CDR3 nucleotides read TGTAGTGCTCAAGGGACTAGTGTGAGGGCGGGGACAGATACGCAGTATTTT. Protein sequence: CSAQGTSVRAGTDTQYF.

At least ten counts were recorded for this clonotype. This chain connects TRBV28 to TRBJ2-7; D unclear. V dropped 0 bases and J dropped 1 base, with 1 base sitting between them. This CDR3 comprises 12 residues. Germline lookup yields CDR1 MDHEN and CDR2 SYDVKM. CDR3 amino acids: CASSLWSYEQYF. The DNA for the CDR3 is TGTGCCAGCAGTTTATGGTCCTACGAGCAGTACTTC.

This chain connects TRBV11-2 to TRBJ2-7; TRBD2 matches 7 bases. CDR3 length: 14 amino acids. From germline, CDR1 is SGHAT and CDR2 FQNNGV. The DNA of the CDR3 is TGTACCATCAGCTTCTGGACTAGTCTGTGGGAGCAGTACTTC. Amino acid sequence: CTISFWTSLWEQYF.

Comment on this clonotype: Because the CDR3 is missing its conserved closing phenylalanine or tryptophan, this is likely a read error. The chain carries TRBV11-3 and TRBJ1-1; no firm D call. Germline V gene sequence: CDR1 SGHNT, CDR2 YENEEA. The CDR3 consists of 12 residues. CDR3 bases: TGTGACAGCAGAGAGGGAAACACTGAAGCTTTCTCT. This gives the protein CDSREGNTEAFS.

This rearrangement joins TRBV6-5 to TRBJ2-4; tentatively, D is TRBD1 or TRBD2 (5 bases each). The CDR3 is 16 amino acids. Germline assignment: CDR1 MNHEY and CDR2 SVGAGI. V was clipped by 5 bases and J by 0 bases, with 14 bases between them. In DNA form, the CDR3 reads TGTGCCAGCAGTGAACCTAGAGGGGTAGCCAAAAACATTCAGTACTTC. It encodes CASSEPRGVAKNIQYF.

Remarks on this clonotype: A read error is likely, as this CDR3 ends without the conserved phenylalanine or tryptophan. The chain combines TRBV29-1 with TRBJ1-2; perhaps TRBD1 as D (6 bases). The CDR3 is made up of 12 amino acids. Trimming pared 5 bases from V and 5 bases from J, leaving 12 bases between. Germline CDR1 reads SQVTM; CDR2 reads ANQGSEA. The CDR3 DNA follows: TGCAGCGTTAAGGGGGAGGGGTATGGCTACACCTCC. Residues: CSVKGEGYGYTS.

The chain links TRBV29-1 to TRBJ2-5; 7 bases agree with TRBD2. Germline V gene sequence: CDR1 SQVTM, CDR2 ANQGSEA. The CDR3 runs to 19 residues. With V trimmed by 1 base and J by 1 base, 18 bases remained unmatched. This CDR3 is CSVEGSREGEMATQETQYF. The CDR3 DNA reads as TGCAGCGTTGAAGGCAGTAGGGAGGGAGAAATGGCGACCCAAGAGACCCAGTACTTC. The variable domain in full, completed from reference TRBV29-1 and TRBJ2-5, reads SAVISQKPSRDICQRGTSLTIQCQVDSQVTMMFWYRQQPGQSLTLIATANQGSEATYESGFVIDKFPISRPNLTFSTLTVSNMSPEDSSIYLCSVEGSREGEMATQETQYFGPGTRLLVL.

In regard to this clonotype: This may be a read error: a much more frequent sequence differs by one nucleotide. This rearrangement joins TRBV7-9 to TRBJ2-2; D is ambiguous. Germline CDR1 reads SEHNR; CDR2 reads FQNEAQ (reference sequence). This CDR3 contains 13 residues. This chain's CDR3 is CTSSAQDTGELFF. The CDR3 DNA reads as TGTACCAGCAGCGCTCAGGACACCGGGGAGCTGTTTTTT.

Concerning this clonotype: This CDR3 fails to terminate in the conserved phenylalanine or tryptophan, so it likely reflects a read error. J is TRBJ1-1 and V is TRBV29-1; D is possibly TRBD1 (6 bases). The CDR3 extends over 14 amino acids. Germline V gene lookup returns CDR1 SQVTM and CDR2 ANQGSEA. CDR3 loop: CSVGGRQDNTEAFY. The DNA for the CDR3 is TGCAGCGTTGGGGGGAGACAGGACAACACTGAGGCTTTCTAT.

This chain links TRBV12-3 or TRBV12-4 with TRBJ1-4; D unresolved. Trimming cost V 3 bases and J 7 bases, with 27 bases left between them. This CDR3 has 19 residues. The CDR3 DNA follows: TGTGCCAGCAGTTTCCCGACGACATTTGGACCTGTCCTGACTGAAAAACTGTTTTTT. Its translation: CASSFPTTFGPVLTEKLFF.

In regard to this clonotype: The conserved final phenylalanine or tryptophan is absent from the CDR3, which likely points to a read error. Because the CDR3's place on the DNA is in doubt, the DNA is left out and the CDR3 is given as listed by TCRdb. The rearrangement uses TRBV6-4 and TRBJ2-6. Looked up from germline, CDR1 is MRHNA and CDR2 is SNTAGT. A total of 15 residues make up the CDR3, ends included. The CDR3 is CASSDSLSGANVPTV.